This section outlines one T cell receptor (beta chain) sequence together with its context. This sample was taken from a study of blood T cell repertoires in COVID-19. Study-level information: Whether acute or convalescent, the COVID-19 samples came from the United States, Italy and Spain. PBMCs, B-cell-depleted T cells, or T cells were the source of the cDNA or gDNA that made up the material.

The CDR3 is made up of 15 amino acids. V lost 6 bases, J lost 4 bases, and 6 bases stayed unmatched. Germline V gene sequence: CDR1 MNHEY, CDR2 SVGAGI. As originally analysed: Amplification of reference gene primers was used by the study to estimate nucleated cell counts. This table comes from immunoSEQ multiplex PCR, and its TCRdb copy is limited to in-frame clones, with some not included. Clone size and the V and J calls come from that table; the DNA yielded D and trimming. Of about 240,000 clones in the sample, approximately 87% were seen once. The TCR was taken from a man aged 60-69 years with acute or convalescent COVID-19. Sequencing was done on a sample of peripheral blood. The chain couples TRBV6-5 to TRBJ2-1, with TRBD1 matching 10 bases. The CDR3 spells CASRYQGQGYNEQFF. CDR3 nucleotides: TGTGCCAGCAGGTACCAGGGACAGGGGTACAATGAGCAGTTCTTC.